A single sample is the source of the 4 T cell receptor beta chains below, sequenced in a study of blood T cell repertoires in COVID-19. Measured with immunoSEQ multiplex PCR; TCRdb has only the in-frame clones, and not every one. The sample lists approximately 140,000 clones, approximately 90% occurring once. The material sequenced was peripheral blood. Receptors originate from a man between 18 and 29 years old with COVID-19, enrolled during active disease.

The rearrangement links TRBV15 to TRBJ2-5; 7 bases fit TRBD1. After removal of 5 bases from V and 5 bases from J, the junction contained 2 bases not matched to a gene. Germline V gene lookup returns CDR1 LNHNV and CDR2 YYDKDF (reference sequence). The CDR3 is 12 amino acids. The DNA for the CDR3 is TGTGCCACCAGCGAGACAGGGGAGACCCAGTACTTC. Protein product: CATSETGETQYF.

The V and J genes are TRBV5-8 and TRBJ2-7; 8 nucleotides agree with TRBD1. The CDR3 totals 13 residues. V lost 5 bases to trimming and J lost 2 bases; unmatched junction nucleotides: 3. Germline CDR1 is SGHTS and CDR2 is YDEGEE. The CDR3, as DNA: TGTGCCAGCAGGATGACAGGGGCCTACGAGCAGTACTTC. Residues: CASRMTGAYEQYF.

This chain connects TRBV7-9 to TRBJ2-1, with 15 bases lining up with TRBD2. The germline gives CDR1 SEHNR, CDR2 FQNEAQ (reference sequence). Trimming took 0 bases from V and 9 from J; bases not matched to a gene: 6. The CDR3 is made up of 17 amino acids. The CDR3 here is CASSLAQGLAGGREQFF. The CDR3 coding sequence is TGTGCCAGCAGCTTAGCCCAAGGACTAGCGGGAGGGCGTGAGCAGTTCTTC.

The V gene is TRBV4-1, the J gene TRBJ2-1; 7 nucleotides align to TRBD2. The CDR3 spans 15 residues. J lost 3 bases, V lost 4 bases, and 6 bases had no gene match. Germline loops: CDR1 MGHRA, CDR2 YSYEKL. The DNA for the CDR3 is TGCGCCAGCAGCCGACTAGCAAAGATCTACAATGAGCAGTTCTTC. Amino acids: CASSRLAKIYNEQFF.